The clone carrying this TCR beta chain was seen repeatedly, ten times or more. What it binds is unknown. It was with a sample-barcoded 5' primer and a J-beta primer mix that a second PCR of roughly 7 to 12 cycles was run. One entry per CDR3 protein results from TCRdb running MiXCR on the 5' RACE reads. The sample includes roughly 650,000 distinct CDR3 sequences, 32% of them seen just once. The data originate from a study of blood T cells in healthy people across ages. Study results and limitations: Long-lived donors carried more naive CD4+ cells and greater diversity than aged donors. Strong correlation was found linking TCR beta diversity to naive T cell percentage.

Sequences were obtained from blood. The clonotype was recovered from a woman older than 75 in good health.

CDR3 DNA sequence: TGCAGCGCCCAACTCAGATCTAGCACAGATACGCAGTATTTT. This translates into CSAQLRSSTDTQYF. The chain is built from TRBV29-1 and TRBJ2-3; no clear D gene. CDR3 length equals 14 residues. The germline V gene has CDR1 SQVTM and CDR2 ANQGSEA. V lost 7 bases and J 0 bases, leaving 14 bases between the germline ends.